The clone carrying this TCR beta chain was counted a few times. What it binds is unknown. This entry comes from a study of CD8 T cells in ankylosing spondylitis. Overall study findings and caveats: Blood from ankylosing spondylitis patients appeared to carry a characteristic roughly 8-variant TCR beta motif.

TCRdb fed the 5' RACE reads into MiXCR, producing one record per CDR3 protein. Found here are under 950,000 distinct CDR3 sequences, around 19% of them singletons; the top ten hold about a fifth. The sequenced sample consisted of blood, either unsorted or a sorted T cell fraction (not recorded which). This TCR derives from a male donor with ankylosing spondylitis.

The chain's CDR3 is CASSEEGLAAYTDTQYF. The CDR3 bases are TGTGCCAGCAGCGAAGAGGGACTAGCGGCCTACACAGATACGCAGTATTTT. The chain recombines TRBV5-4 with TRBJ2-3, with 11 nucleotides matching TRBD2. From germline, CDR1 is SGHNT and CDR2 YYREEE (reference sequence). V shed 4 bases and J 2 bases; nucleotides not matched to a gene: 9. CDR3 size: 17 residues.